The clone carrying this TCR beta chain was detected many times. The antigen remains undetermined. The group of healthy controls was made up of people who were blood bank volunteers in Maryland, USA. These data are taken from a study of neurological immune-mediated disorders. Study-level findings and limits: No sharing of CDR3 amino acid sequences was observed among expanded clones across subjects, suggesting private repertoires in all groups.

V lost 2 bases to trimming and J lost 2 bases, with 6 bases between them. Germline lookup yields CDR1 SGHTA and CDR2 FQGNSA. This CDR3 contains 14 residues. Using its own MiXCR run on the 5' RACE reads, TCRdb lists one record per CDR3 protein. The sample shows around 83,000 distinct CDR3 sequences, 11% to 15% of them seen only once. Sequenced material: PBMCs. This sequence originates from a woman in her forties or fifties in good health. The V gene is TRBV7-2, the J gene TRBJ2-2; D ambiguous. The CDR3 coding sequence is TGTGCCAGCAGCTTATCCATTAACACCGGGGAGCTGTTTTTT. Translating gives CASSLSINTGELFF.